A single T cell receptor beta chain is shown here with its context. No antigen is known for it. The V gene lost 0 bases and the J gene lost 2 bases, with 5 bases spanning the gap. The CDR3 totals 13 residues. CDR1 is WSHSY and CDR2 is SAAADI in the germline V gene. This record belongs to a study of cytomegalovirus exposure and HLA in healthy donors. In the study overall: Counted in an early data release were 75 million to 85 million unique TCRs from HLA-typed donors.

The PCR used 60 Vbeta and 13 Jbeta primers. As handled by the study authors: A later analysis counted 65 million to 95 million unique TCR beta chains, some 12 million shared. Profiled with immunoSEQ multiplex PCR; TCRdb holds only in-frame clones, not every one. The DNA was the basis for D and trimming; V, J and clone size are from that table. The repertoire holds roughly 220,000 clones, with approximately 78% as singletons. Overall study results and limits: For presence/absence analyses, sequencing depth was assumed to be roughly uniform across donors. Rarity held for most TCR sequences, but there were some public TCRs that occurred in many donors.

This TCR derives from a woman in her 40s in good health and CMV-seronegative. Sequenced: PBMCs. V is TRBV10-2 and J is TRBJ2-7; no clear D. This CDR3 is CASSESGPYEQYF. The CDR3 coding sequence is TGCGCCAGCAGTGAGTCGGGCCCCTACGAGCAGTACTTC.